These 2 T cell receptor beta chains were all obtained from the same sample, sequenced in a study of blood T cell repertoires in COVID-19. TCRdb's copy holds only in-frame clones and misses some; the assay was immunoSEQ multiplex PCR. The data hold around 170,000 clones, with 88% observed a single time. The sequencing sample was made of PBMCs or T cells enriched from blood (not recorded which). These receptors all come from a young woman who had recovered from COVID-19.

This rearrangement joins TRBV6-5 to TRBJ2-2, with 7 bases identical to TRBD1. V lost 6 bases and J lost 6; bases outside the gene matches: 10. Germline CDR1 is MNHEY and CDR2 is SVGAGI. There are 15 residues in the CDR3. In nucleotides, the CDR3 is TGTGCCAGCAGAGCGCCCACAGGGGAAGCCGGGGAGCTGTTTTTT. Protein product: CASRAPTGEAGELFF.

The chain uses TRBV10-2 and TRBJ2-1; maybe TRBD2 (7 bases). V was cut by 7 bases and J by 6 bases, with 25 bases left in between. The germline V gene has CDR1 WSHSY and CDR2 SAAADI. The CDR3 loop spans 17 amino acids. CDR3 residues: CASTISKRGAPPNEQFF. The CDR3 DNA is TGCGCCAGCACCATTTCGAAACGGGGGGCCCCCCCCAATGAGCAGTTCTTC.